These T cell receptor beta chains were read from a single sample in a study of control samples from healthy donors and cancer patients. Profiled with immunoSEQ multiplex PCR; TCRdb holds only in-frame clones, not every one. Among around 140,000 clones listed, approximately 92% were seen once. Sequenced: blood. These receptors were collected from a woman aged 50 to 60 in good health. CDR3s include the opening cysteine and the closing phenylalanine or tryptophan. A D gene is named only where the DNA matches it firmly. Where a row states a size, it is once, few, many or the class of an expanded clone; other rows omit it.

>TRBJ1-1|TRBV27|-|TRBD1
CASSPPTGTEAFF
TGTGCCAGCAGTCCCCCGACAGGGACTGAAGCTTTCTTT
>TRBJ2-7|TRBV20-1|once|-
CSASALDEQYF
TGCAGTGCTAGCGCGCTCGACGAGCAGTACTTC
>TRBJ1-2|TRBV7-8|-|TRBD1
CASSFGQAANYGYTF
TGTGCCAGCAGCTTCGGACAGGCCGCTAACTATGGCTACACCTTC
>TRBJ1-2|TRBV3-1/TRBV3-2|-|-
CASSQAAASNYGYTF
TGTGCCAGCAGCCAAGCCGCTGCCTCCAACTATGGCTACACCTTC
>TRBJ1-4|TRBV2|-|TRBD1
CASNQAGGRPNEKLFF
TGTGCCAGTAATCAGGCAGGGGGCAGGCCTAATGAAAAACTGTTTTTT
>TRBJ2-3|TRBV2|-|TRBD1
CASSGGTGTDTQYF
TGTGCCAGCAGTGGAGGGACAGGGACAGATACGCAGTATTTT
>TRBJ1-6|TRBV5-6|-|TRBD1
CASSRTGDNSPLHF
TGTGCCAGCAGCAGGACAGGAGATAATTCACCCCTCCACTTT
>TRBJ2-5|TRBV2|-|-
CASSLDRQETQYF
TGTGCCAGCAGTTTGGACAGACAAGAGACCCAGTACTTC
>TRBJ1-1|TRBV5-1|once|TRBD1
CASSSRGQAVGRREAFF
TGCGCCAGCAGCTCCCGGGGACAGGCGGTTGGACGGCGTGAAGCTTTCTTT
>TRBJ2-7|TRBV5-5|-|-
CASSAHGSYEQYF
TGTGCCAGCTCCGCCCATGGGTCTTACGAGCAGTACTTC
>TRBJ2-3|TRBV5-1|once|-
CASRKEQATDTQYF
TGCGCCAGCAGAAAGGAACAGGCGACAGATACGCAGTATTTT
>TRBJ1-3|TRBV19|-|-
CASTETIVGFGRNTIYF
TGTGCCAGTACCGAGACTATAGTGGGGTTTGGAAGAAACACCATATATTTT
>TRBJ1-5|TRBV2|-|TRBD1
CASRERNVTGDYSNQPQHF
TGTGCCAGCAGAGAAAGAAACGTTACAGGGGACTATAGCAATCAGCCCCAGCATTTT
>TRBJ1-2|TRBV6-5|once|-
CASRGQTAIYGYTF
TGTGCCAGCAGGGGCCAGACAGCGATCTATGGCTACACCTTC
>TRBJ2-4|TRBV24-1|-|TRBD1
CATSDLRSGQVAKNIQYF
TGTGCCACCAGTGATTTAAGATCGGGACAGGTAGCCAAAAACATTCAGTACTTC
>TRBJ2-1|TRBV24-1|-|TRBD2
CATSDRTSVQGEQFF
TGTGCCACCAGTGACAGGACTAGCGTTCAGGGTGAGCAGTTCTTC
>TRBJ2-3|TRBV18|-|TRBD1
CASSLDRGDTQYF
TGTGCCAGCTCACTTGACAGGGGAGATACGCAGTATTTT
>TRBJ1-2|TRBV10-3|-|-
CAISEGDVIYGYTF
TGTGCCATCAGTGAGGGGGATGTCATCTATGGCTACACCTTC
>TRBJ1-2|TRBV5-1|once|-
CASSLVDVRDGYTF
TGCGCCAGCAGCTTGGTAGACGTTCGGGACGGCTACACCTTC
>TRBJ1-1|TRBV7-9|once|TRBD1
CASSRGQYSDEAFF
TGTGCCAGCAGCCGGGGACAGTATTCTGATGAAGCTTTCTTT